Shown below are 9 T cell receptor beta chains from a single sample sequenced in a study of identical twins. Via MiXCR, TCRdb re-called the 5' RACE reads, giving one row per CDR3 protein. The sample contains around 160,000 distinct CDR3 sequences, around 3.6% of which appear only once. Sequencing was done on a sample of memory T cells sorted from blood. These receptors originate from a man younger than 30 in good health.

This clonotype has ten or more counts. The rearrangement uses TRBV7-8 and TRBJ1-5; D is ambiguous. Germline V CDR1 and CDR2: SGHVS, FQNEAQ. CDR3 length: 16 residues. Trimming removed 1 base at V and 3 bases at J, with 13 bases between. The CDR3 loop is CASSLEAGAVNQPQHF. CDR3 bases: TGTGCCAGCAGCTTAGAGGCCGGCGCAGTCAATCAGCCCCAGCATTTT.

This clonotype was recorded at least ten times. The chain uses TRBV10-3 and TRBJ1-1, with TRBD1 matching over 7 bases. The CDR3 spans 13 residues. Trimming at V came to 10 bases and at J to 0 bases, leaving 5 bases not matched to a gene. Germline CDR1 and CDR2: ENHRY and SYGVKD. DNA of the CDR3: TGTGCCACCCAGACAGGGCTGAACACTGAAGCTTTCTTT. Protein sequence: CATQTGLNTEAFF.

This clonotype was picked up many times. The rearrangement links TRBV12-3 or TRBV12-4 to TRBJ1-2; the D is unclear. The CDR3 runs to 12 residues. With 8 bases removed from V and 1 base from J, the gap between germline ends came to 8 bases. CDR3 loop: CASRENNYGYTF. CDR3 sequence (DNA): TGTGCCAGCCGGGAAAATAACTATGGCTACACCTTC.

This clonotype was observed many times. The J gene is TRBJ2-7, the V gene TRBV28; a possible D gene is TRBD2 (5 bases). Trimming left V 5 bases short and J 4 bases short, with 12 bases between. This CDR3 region has 13 residues. CDR1 is MDHEN and CDR2 is SYDVKM in the germline V gene. CDR3 in DNA: TGTGCCAGCAGTACCGGACGGGAATACGAGCAGTACTTC. Translating it yields CASSTGREYEQYF.

This clonotype was counted at least ten times. CDR3 sequence (DNA): TGTGCCAGCAGTTTTCCCTGGGCAGATACGCAGTATTTT. Protein product: CASSFPWADTQYF. The rearrangement joins TRBV27 to TRBJ2-3; D remains ambiguous. Trimming took 3 bases from V and 4 from J, leaving 8 bases between them. The length of the CDR3 is 13 residues. From germline, CDR1 is MNHEY and CDR2 SMNVEV (reference sequence).

This clonotype was seen ten or more times. The V call is TRBV3-1, the J call TRBJ1-2; the D gene is possibly TRBD1 (5 bases). The germline V and J ends were trimmed by 1 base and 4 bases, with 16 bases remaining between them. Looked up from germline, CDR1 is LGHDT and CDR2 is YNNKEL (reference sequence). The CDR3 runs 16 residues. For the CDR3, the DNA is TGTGCCAGCAGCCAAGGCGCAGGGCATAGCTTCTATGGCTACACCTTC. This sequence encodes CASSQGAGHSFYGYTF.

This clonotype was counted ten times or more. The chain has TRBV11-1 and TRBJ2-1; 12 bases are a match to TRBD2. Germline CDR1 is SGHAT and CDR2 is FQDESV (reference sequence). CDR3 length: 17 amino acids. V trimming: 5 bases; J trimming: 3 bases; junction bases outside the gene matches: 8. This CDR3 reads CASSTLAGGPRYNEQFF. In DNA, the CDR3 is TGTGCCAGCAGCACGCTAGCGGGAGGGCCCCGCTACAATGAGCAGTTCTTC.

This clonotype was detected many times. The J gene is TRBJ2-2, the V gene TRBV12-3 or TRBV12-4, with TRBD2 matching 11 bases. The CDR3 is 16 amino acids. Losses at the gene ends were 7 bases for V and 0 bases for J; bases not matched to a gene: 4. CDR3 DNA: TGTGCCAGCATCGGGACTAGCGGTACGAACACCGGGGAGCTGTTTTTT. It codes for CASIGTSGTNTGELFF.

Many counts were recorded for this clonotype. V is TRBV4-2 and J is TRBJ1-4; the match to TRBD1 covers 9 bases. Germline loops: CDR1 LGHNA, CDR2 YNFKEQ. Unmatched junction bases numbered 14, after V lost 4 bases and J lost 5 bases. The CDR3 spans 18 residues. The CDR3, as DNA: TGTGCCAGCAGCCTAACCTTTGCTAACAGGGGGCAGAATGAAAAACTGTTTTTT. Translated: CASSLTFANRGQNEKLFF.